The present T cell receptor (beta chain) was sequenced within a study of T-cell memory formation after mild COVID-19. MiXCR was run by TCRdb on the 5' RACE reads, yielding one entry per CDR3 protein. There are around 500,000 distinct CDR3 sequences in the sample; around a sixth occur only once, and 10% to 15% lies in the top ten. Sequenced: PBMCs or a T cell subset sorted from them (not recorded which). This clonotype was sampled from an adult woman who had mild COVID-19 (a few samples of this study predate the infection). Cell type and time point are not known.

The CDR3 loop reads CASSGPMTGKTSYEQYF. In DNA, the CDR3 is TGTGCCAGCAGCGGACCGATGACAGGGAAGACCTCCTACGAGCAGTACTTC. The chain has TRBV7-9 and TRBJ2-7; TRBD1 aligns across 7 bases. V shed 5 bases, J shed 0 bases, and the junction held 13 bases outside the gene matches. This CDR3 spans 17 amino acids. Germline CDR1 and CDR2: SEHNR and FQNEAQ (reference sequence).